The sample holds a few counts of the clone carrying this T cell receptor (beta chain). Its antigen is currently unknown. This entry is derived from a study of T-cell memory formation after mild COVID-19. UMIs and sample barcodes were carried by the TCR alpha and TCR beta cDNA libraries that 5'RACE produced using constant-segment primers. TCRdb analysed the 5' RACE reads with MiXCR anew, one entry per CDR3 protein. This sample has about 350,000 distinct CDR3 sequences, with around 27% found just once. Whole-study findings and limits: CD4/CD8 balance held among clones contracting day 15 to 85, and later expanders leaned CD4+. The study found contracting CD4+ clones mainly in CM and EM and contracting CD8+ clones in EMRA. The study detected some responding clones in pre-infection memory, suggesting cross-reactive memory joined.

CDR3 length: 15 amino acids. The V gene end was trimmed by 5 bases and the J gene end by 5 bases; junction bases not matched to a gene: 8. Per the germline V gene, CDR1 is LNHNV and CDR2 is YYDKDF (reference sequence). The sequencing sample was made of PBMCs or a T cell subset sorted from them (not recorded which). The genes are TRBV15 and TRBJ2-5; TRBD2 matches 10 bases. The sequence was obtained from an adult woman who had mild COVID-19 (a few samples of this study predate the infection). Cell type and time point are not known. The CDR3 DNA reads TGTGCCACCAGCCCTAGCGGGAGAATAGGGGAGACCCAGTACTTC. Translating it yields CATSPSGRIGETQYF.